This TCR beta chain was identified in a study of blood T cell repertoires in COVID-19. Germline V gene lookup returns CDR1 LNHDA and CDR2 SQIVND (reference sequence). The length of the CDR3 is 15 residues. J gave up 0 bases and V 9 bases, and 10 bases lay outside the gene matches. Measured with immunoSEQ multiplex PCR; TCRdb has only the in-frame clones, and not every one. The sample includes around 500,000 clones, approximately 83% of them seen just once. V gene TRBV19 combines with J gene TRBJ2-7, with 8 bases aligning to TRBD2. The sample was peripheral blood. The TCR comes from a human donor in a cohort sampled during active COVID-19. DNA for the CDR3: TGTGCCAGCCAGACGCCGAGCGGGAGCTCCTACGAGCAGTACTTC. Translating it yields CASQTPSGSSYEQYF.